This T cell receptor beta chain was identified during a study of blood T cell repertoires in COVID-19. Whole-study context: Samples came from the United States, Italy and Spain, spanning acute and convalescent COVID-19. T cells, B-cell-depleted T cells, or PBMCs supplied cDNA or gDNA.

Recovered status applied to Cohort 3 donors who had two consecutive negative PCRs. It also applied to those with clearance or with symptom resolution. The table came from immunoSEQ multiplex PCR; TCRdb's copy has only in-frame clones and leaves some out. The sample has approximately 300,000 clones; under 95% are singletons. The sequence was collected from a woman in her 30s who had recovered from COVID-19. The specimen was PBMCs or T cells enriched from blood (not recorded which).

CDR3 nucleotide sequence: TGCGCCAGCAGCCAAGACAGGGGGTCTTCACCCCTCCACTTT. Encoded protein: CASSQDRGSSPLHF. The chain joins TRBV4-3 to TRBJ1-6, with 7 bases lining up with TRBD1. The germline V gene encodes CDR1 LGHNA and CDR2 YSLEER. V gave up 0 bases and J gave up 9 bases; unmatched junction bases: 2. The CDR3 length is 14 residues.